The 2 T cell receptor beta chains presented below share a single source sample, sequenced in a study of somatic mutations in cytotoxic T cells in rheumatoid arthritis. This table comes from immunoSEQ multiplex PCR, and its TCRdb copy is limited to in-frame clones, with some not included. The repertoire holds more than 10,000 clones, with 75% to 80% as singletons. The sequencing sample was made of CD8+ T cells sorted from blood. Receptors were obtained from an adult with rheumatoid arthritis.

This clone appeared a single time. The CDR3 bases are TGTGCCAGCAGTTTACTCTTCAGGGACAATGAGCAGTTCTTC. Protein product: CASSLLFRDNEQFF. The chain combines TRBV27 with TRBJ2-1; a weak D match, TRBD1 (5 bases). The germline V gene has CDR1 MNHEY and CDR2 SMNVEV (reference sequence). V was clipped by 2 bases and J by 5 bases, with 10 bases between them. CDR3 size: 14 residues.

The count of this clone is one. The V gene is TRBV27, the J gene TRBJ1-4; a possible D gene is TRBD1 (5 bases). The CDR3 runs to 15 residues. Looked up from germline, CDR1 is MNHEY and CDR2 is SMNVEV (reference sequence). Trimming took 2 bases from V and 6 from J, leaving 13 bases between them. CDR3 nucleotides: TGTGCCAGCAGTTTAGTACGGGGGACGGATGAAAAACTGTTTTTT. Translating gives CASSLVRGTDEKLFF.